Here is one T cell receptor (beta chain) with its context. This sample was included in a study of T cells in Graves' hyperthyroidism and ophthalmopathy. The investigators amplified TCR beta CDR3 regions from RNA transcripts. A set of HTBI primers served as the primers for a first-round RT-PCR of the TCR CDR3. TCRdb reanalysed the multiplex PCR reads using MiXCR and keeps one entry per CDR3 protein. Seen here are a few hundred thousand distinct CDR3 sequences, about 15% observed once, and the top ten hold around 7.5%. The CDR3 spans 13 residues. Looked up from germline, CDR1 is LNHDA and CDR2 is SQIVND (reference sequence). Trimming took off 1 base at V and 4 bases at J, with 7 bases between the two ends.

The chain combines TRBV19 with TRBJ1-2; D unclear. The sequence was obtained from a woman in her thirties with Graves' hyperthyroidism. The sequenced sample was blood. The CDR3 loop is CASSIVSSYGYTF. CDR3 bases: TGTGCCAGTAGTATAGTGAGCAGCTATGGCTACACCTTC.